This T cell receptor (beta chain) was recovered during a study of Graves' ophthalmopathy and Graves' hyperthyroidism. Study-level findings and limits: Blood also harbored most expanded thyroid clonotypes above 0.001 frequency.

Germline lookup yields CDR1 KGHSH and CDR2 LQKENI. This CDR3 is built from 15 residues. RNA served as the template for amplifying TCR beta CDR3 regions. HTBI-primed RT-PCR formed the first round, and a multiplex PCR formed the second. TCRdb re-called the multiplex PCR reads with MiXCR, one entry per CDR3 protein. The sample shows 300,000 to 400,000 distinct CDR3 sequences, about 15% of them seen only once. Note on this clonotype: Antigen unknown. At one end the junction does not follow the germline gene, possibly because of a read error.

What was sequenced was peripheral blood. This TCR was recovered from an adult woman with stable Graves' hyperthyroidism. The chain is built from TRBV18 and TRBJ2-7, with 9 bases that match TRBD1. DNA for the CDR3: TGTGCCAGCTCACCCTCCGGGACAGGGCACTACGAGCAGTGCTTC. This gives the protein CASSPSGTGHYEQCF.